These T cell receptor beta chains were read from a single sample in a study of PD-L1 blockade in urothelial cancer. The assay was immunoSEQ multiplex PCR, and TCRdb's table has in-frame clones only and misses some. This sample has about 80,000 clones; around 81% occur once, and the top ten carry about 6.2%. The sequences come from PBMCs, collected around atezolizumab (anti-PD-L1) treatment. The source is a man aged 35-49 years with urothelial cancer. CDR3s include the opening cysteine and the closing phenylalanine or tryptophan. Not every row has a clone size; where given, it reads once, few, many or a size class.

V: TRBV11-2
size: few
J: TRBJ2-5
CDR3: CASSSQGRGVQETQYF

V: TRBV7-2
size: NA
J: TRBJ2-1
CDR3: CASSLFGGGNEQFF

V: TRBV6-6
size: NA
J: TRBJ2-7
CDR3: CATRGAGTYEQYF

V: TRBV5-1
size: NA
J: TRBJ1-2
CDR3: CASSLDRSNYGYTF

V: TRBV30
size: NA
J: TRBJ1-2
CDR3: CAWNWDRGGYTF

V: TRBV29-1
size: NA
J: TRBJ2-7
CDR3: CSVTQGASYEQYF

V: TRBV28
size: NA
J: TRBJ1-1
CDR3: CASTWGRRTEAFF

V: TRBV28
size: NA
J: TRBJ2-3
CDR3: CATIPPSTDTQYF

V: TRBV10-2
size: NA
J: TRBJ2-7
CDR3: CASTPVGGASYEQYF

V: TRBV14
size: once
J: TRBJ1-1
CDR3: CASSLTAMNTEAFF

V: TRBV7-2
size: NA
J: TRBJ2-3
CDR3: CASSLTSGRHLPDTQYF

V: TRBV9
size: NA
J: TRBJ2-2
CDR3: CASSLRGAGGGELFF

V: TRBV11-2
size: NA
J: TRBJ2-1
CDR3: CASRSFGTRTYNEQFF

V: TRBV11-3
size: NA
J: TRBJ1-1
CDR3: CASSPHENTEAFF

V: TRBV7-9
size: NA
J: TRBJ2-1
CDR3: CASRIWTGDNEQFF

V: TRBV7-9
size: NA
J: TRBJ2-7
CDR3: CASSFGDNYEQYF

V: TRBV29-1
size: NA
J: TRBJ2-7
CDR3: CSVVQPPYEQYF

V: TRBV9
size: NA
J: TRBJ1-1
CDR3: CASSPKKLNTEAFF

V: TRBV5-5
size: NA
J: TRBJ2-7
CDR3: CASSLGLAALYEQYF

V: TRBV9
size: once
J: TRBJ2-1
CDR3: CASSVDSAGGLNEQFF

V: TRBV7-6
size: NA
J: TRBJ2-3
CDR3: CASSRRELQTDTQYF

V: TRBV6-5
size: NA
J: TRBJ2-7
CDR3: CASRKDRSPSYEQYF